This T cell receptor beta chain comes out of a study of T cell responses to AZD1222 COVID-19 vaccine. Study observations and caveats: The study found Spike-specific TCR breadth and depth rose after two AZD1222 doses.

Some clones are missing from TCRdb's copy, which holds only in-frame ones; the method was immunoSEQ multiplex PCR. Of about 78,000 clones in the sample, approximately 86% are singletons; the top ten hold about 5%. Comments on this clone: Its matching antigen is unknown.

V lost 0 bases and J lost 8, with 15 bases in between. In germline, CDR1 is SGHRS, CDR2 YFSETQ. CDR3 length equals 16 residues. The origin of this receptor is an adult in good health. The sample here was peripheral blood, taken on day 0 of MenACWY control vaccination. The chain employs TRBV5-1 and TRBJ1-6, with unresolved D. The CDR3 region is CASSLAAVGIDSPLHF. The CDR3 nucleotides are TGCGCCAGCAGCTTGGCCGCAGTAGGGATCGATTCACCCCTCCACTTT.